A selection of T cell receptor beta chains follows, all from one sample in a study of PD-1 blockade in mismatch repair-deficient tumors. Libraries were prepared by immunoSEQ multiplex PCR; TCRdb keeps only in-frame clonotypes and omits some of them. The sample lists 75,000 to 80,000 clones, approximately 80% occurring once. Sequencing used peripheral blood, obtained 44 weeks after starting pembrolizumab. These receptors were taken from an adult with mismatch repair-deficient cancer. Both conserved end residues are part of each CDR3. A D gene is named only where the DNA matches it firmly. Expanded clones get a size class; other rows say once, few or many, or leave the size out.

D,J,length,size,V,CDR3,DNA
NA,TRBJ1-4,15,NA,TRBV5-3,CARRHAGRTNEKLFF,TGTGCCAGAAGACACGCAGGGAGGACTAATGAAAAACTGTTTTTT
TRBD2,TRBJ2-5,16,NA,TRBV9,CASSVASLAGEETQYF,TGTGCCAGCAGCGTAGCCTCCCTAGCGGGAGAAGAGACCCAGTACTTC
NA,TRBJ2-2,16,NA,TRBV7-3,CASSLYRALGTGELFF,TGTGCCAGCAGTTTATACCGGGCCTTAGGGACCGGGGAGCTGTTTTTT
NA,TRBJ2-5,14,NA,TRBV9,CASSEPGLKETQYF,TGTGCCAGCAGCGAGCCGGGACTTAAGGAGACCCAGTACTTC
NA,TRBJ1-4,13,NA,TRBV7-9,CASSRGMDEKLFF,TGTGCCAGCAGCAGGGGAATGGATGAAAAACTGTTTTTT
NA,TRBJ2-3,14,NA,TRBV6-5,CASSRISRTDTQYF,TGTGCCAGCAGTCGAATCTCCAGGACAGATACGCAGTATTTT
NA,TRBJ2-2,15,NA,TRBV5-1,CASSFGGTNTGELFF,TGCGCCAGCAGCTTTGGGGGAACGAACACCGGGGAGCTGTTTTTT
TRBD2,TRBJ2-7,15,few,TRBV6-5,CASSLATSGSYEQYF,TGTGCCAGCAGTTTAGCGACTAGCGGGTCCTACGAGCAGTACTTC
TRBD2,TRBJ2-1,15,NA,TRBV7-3,CASSWGGANYNEQFF,TGTGCCAGCAGCTGGGGGGGAGCGAACTACAATGAGCAGTTCTTC
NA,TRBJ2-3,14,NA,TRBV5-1,CASSTGVGTDTQYF,TGCGCCAGCAGCACGGGAGTCGGCACAGATACGCAGTATTTT
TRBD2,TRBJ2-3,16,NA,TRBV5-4,CASSTLAGLSPDTQYF,TGTGCCAGCAGCACTCTAGCGGGACTATCCCCAGATACGCAGTATTTT